This record concerns one T cell receptor (beta chain) sequence. This clonotype was seen a few times. No antigen is known for it. There are no base qualities to consult, and no much larger clone falls within one base. At the junction V is shortened by 8 bases and J by 6 bases; bases outside the gene matches: 10. The CDR3 measures 15 amino acids from cysteine to phenylalanine. CDR3 DNA only is kept here, 45 bases in frame from base 1. From the germline V gene, CDR1 is KGHDR and CDR2 is SFDVKD. This entry is derived from a study of T cells in Graves' hyperthyroidism and ophthalmopathy (dated by TCRdb to between 2019 and 2020). Context from the whole study: Peripheral blood samples were taken at the time of initial diagnosis, prior to any treatment. The paper describes TCR Vbeta CDR3 sequencing of 135 peripheral blood samples, made up of around 41 ophthalmopathy patients, around 78 hyperthyroidism patients and roughly 17 progressor patients. An independent validation cohort of around 19 hyperthyroidism patients and approximately 17 patients who later progressed to ophthalmopathy tested prospective prediction of ophthalmopathy. In roughly six Graves' hyperthyroidism patients, the study also compared T-cell repertoires from thyroid tissue with T-cell repertoires from blood. Once sampling was done, hyperthyroidism patients were given methimazole at a starting dose of 30 mg daily, whereas ophthalmopathy patients were given high-dose intravenous methylprednisolone. A discovery cohort of about 96 patients, about 40 with Graves' ophthalmopathy and more than 55 with stable Graves' hyperthyroidism, was used to find distinguishing TCR V-J signatures. For training and testing, the approximately 92 patients in the discovery cohort were randomly divided in a 7:3 ratio. Study-level results and caveats: Ophthalmopathy was separated from stable hyperthyroidism by a 13 V-J signature model, with over 85% sensitivity and 81% to 82% specificity obtained in cross-validation and 80%/75% obtained in testing. Most expanded thyroid clonotypes (frequency above 0.001) were also detected in blood, suggesting blood repertoires may reflect thyroid immune responses. Sample size was not statistically predetermined, and blinding of investigators to group allocation was not performed. In validation, progression to ophthalmopathy was predicted by the model with around 71% sensitivity and nearly 75% specificity, a median of about 6.4 months before onset.

Amplification of TCR beta CDR3 regions was carried out from RNA transcripts. A first-round RT-PCR of the TCR CDR3 used the HTBI primer set with the Qiagen OneStep RT-PCR kit. Libraries were constructed in a second round of multiplex PCR, after which size selection and purification were carried out. Libraries were sequenced paired-end with 100 bp reads on an Illumina HiSeq2000. The authors processed their data as follows. SOAPnuke was used to process the raw data, with reads discarded if the reads contained adapters or uncalled bases, had a mean Phred below 15, or lacked an exact constant-primer or identifier match. High-quality paired reads were merged with COPE v1.2.5, and unique nucleotide sequences were defined as clonotypes. MiTCR v1.1 was used to align the clonotypes against IMGT TRBV, TRBD and TRBJ reference segments. Only V-J combinations with frequency above 0.0001, covering 99% to 99.2% of repertoires, were analysed. The TCS score was defined as F50 (clonal expansion) divided by E x V (chaos), with BLOSUM62-based TCRdist calculated between CDR3 peptides within each V-J. Welch's t-statistics and random forest reduced several hundred V-J features to roughly 13, which were used in a naive Bayes classifier (R e1071). TCRdb ran its own pipeline on the public reads, namely fastp trimming at Q25 and MiXCR clone calling, and kept in-frame beta chains. Rows with one shared CDR3 protein collapse into an entry with the most common genes and DNA. TCRdb, not the authors, supplied the V and J calls. The sample includes a few hundred thousand distinct CDR3 sequences, with more than 12% observed a single time. Roughly a fifth of the sample goes to the ten largest clones.

In the ophthalmopathy patients, disease was moderately to severely active, with a Clinical Activity Score of 3 or more, a NOSPECS grade of 4 or more, and a duration of less than 3 months. The study excluded patients with uncontrolled infections, other autoimmune diseases, pregnancy or lactation. Diagnoses were based on clinical symptoms, serum thyroxine and TRAb, thyroid ultrasound and orbital computed tomography. PBMCs were isolated from about 9 ml of fresh peripheral blood by Ficoll-Paque density gradient centrifugation. Trizol reagent was used to extract total RNA, and RNA quality was then checked on an Agilent 2100 Bioanalyzer.

This sequence uses TRBV24-1 and TRBJ2-1, and 9 junctional nucleotides match TRBD1. This clonotype originated in a woman in her twenties or thirties with Graves' ophthalmopathy. Sequences were obtained from blood. The CDR3 has the sequence CATKTSGTGSNEQFF. The bases are TGTGCCACCAAAACCTCCGGGACAGGGAGCAATGAGCAGTTCTTC.